The clone carrying this T cell receptor (beta chain) was found a few times. Its specificity is not known. This sample is drawn from a study of ipilimumab plus nivolumab after autologous stem cell transplantation. Germline V lookup: CDR1 SGHTA, CDR2 FQGTGA. The V end was cut by 2 bases, the J end by 8 bases, with 12 bases between. This CDR3 contains 13 residues. Starting 14 to 28 days after autologous transplant, ipilimumab 1 mg/kg was given. The method was immunoSEQ multiplex PCR; TCRdb's version includes in-frame clones alone and lacks a portion of them. The repertoire holds 22,000 or so clones, with roughly 74% as singletons. Findings and limits, study-wide: Per the authors, repertoire, Treg and microbiota data justify further study.

The material was PBMCs, obtained in a trial of ipilimumab plus nivolumab as post-transplant consolidation. The rearrangement joins TRBV7-3 to TRBJ1-2; D is ambiguous. This clonotype was obtained from a male donor with diffuse large B-cell lymphoma. This chain's CDR3 is CASSLLAGGGYTF. The CDR3 bases are TGTGCCAGCAGCTTATTGGCAGGAGGCGGCTACACCTTC.